Listed below are T cell receptor beta chains from one sample, sequenced in a study of T-cell memory formation after mild COVID-19. TCRdb itself ran the 5' RACE reads through MiXCR, one entry per CDR3 protein. This sample has 45,000 to 65,000 distinct CDR3 sequences, with around 10% found just once. Sequences were obtained from PBMCs or a T cell subset sorted from them (not recorded which). Receptors were obtained from an adult woman who had mild COVID-19 (a few samples of this study predate the infection). Cell type and time point are not known. Both conserved end residues are part of each CDR3. D genes are given only for firm matches. The size entry is marked missing in some rows and otherwise reads once, few, many or a size class.

TRBV12-3/TRBV12-4	many	TRBJ2-2	.	CASSLLGNTGELFF	TGTGCCAGCAGTTTACTCGGGAACACCGGGGAGCTGTTTTTT
TRBV6-5	many	TRBJ2-1	TRBD1	CASSFFLRGPNEQFF	TGTGCCAGCAGTTTTTTTCTAAGGGGGCCGAATGAGCAGTTCTTC
TRBV7-2	few	TRBJ1-5	TRBD1	CASSLVTGGGQPQHF	TGTGCCAGCAGCTTAGTGACAGGGGGCGGTCAGCCCCAGCATTTT
TRBV11-2	medium-sized	TRBJ2-2	.	CASRTLSGELFF	TGTGCCAGCAGAACTTTGTCCGGGGAGCTGTTTTTT
TRBV7-8	many	TRBJ2-1	TRBD2	CASSLASGNSLNEQFF	TGTGCCAGCAGCTTAGCTAGCGGGAACTCGTTGAATGAGCAGTTCTTC
TRBV7-9	.	TRBJ1-4	.	CASSTRSDINEKLFF	TGTGCCAGCAGCACCCGGTCCGATATTAATGAAAAACTGTTTTTT
TRBV20-1	.	TRBJ1-2	.	CSAPPPAMVGYGYTF	TGCAGTGCCCCCCCCCCGGCCATGGTTGGCTATGGCTACACCTTC
TRBV20-1	many	TRBJ1-2	.	CSASRARVVGYTF	TGCAGTGCTAGTCGGGCCAGGGTAGTTGGCTACACCTTC
TRBV30	few	TRBJ1-3	.	CAWSVLTNTIYF	TGTGCCTGGAGTGTACTAACCAACACCATATATTTT
TRBV7-8	.	TRBJ2-3	.	CASSGEGLADTQYF	TGTGCCAGCAGCGGTGAGGGCCTCGCAGATACGCAGTATTTT
TRBV30	.	TRBJ2-7	TRBD1	CACMQGENEQYF	TGTGCCTGTATGCAGGGGGAAAACGAGCAGTACTTC
TRBV20-1	.	TRBJ2-7	TRBD2	CSARGSGRVPYEQYF	TGCAGTGCTAGAGGGTCCGGGAGGGTCCCCTACGAGCAGTACTTC
TRBV6-6	.	TRBJ1-2	.	CASSYRVGPYTNYGYTF	TGTGCCAGCAGTTATCGAGTGGGCCCGTACACCAACTATGGCTACACCTTC
TRBV4-2	.	TRBJ2-7	TRBD2	CASSQGLAGAYEQYF	TGTGCCAGCAGCCAGGGACTAGCGGGAGCCTACGAGCAGTACTTC
TRBV20-1	few	TRBJ2-1	TRBD2	CSAKSSGRASYNEQFF	TGCAGTGCCAAAAGCAGCGGGAGGGCTTCATACAATGAGCAGTTCTTC
TRBV3-1	.	TRBJ1-2	.	CASSQTSAGLANYGYTF	TGTGCCAGCAGCCAAACGTCGGCAGGGCTAGCTAACTATGGCTACACCTTC
TRBV30	few	TRBJ2-3	TRBD2	CAWSVAPSGVTDTQYF	TGTGCCTGGAGTGTGGCGCCCAGCGGGGTAACAGATACGCAGTATTTT
TRBV7-8	.	TRBJ2-7	TRBD1	CASSLERTGGYEQYF	TGTGCCAGCAGCTTAGAACGGACAGGGGGTTACGAGCAGTACTTC
TRBV5-1	.	TRBJ1-2	TRBD1	CASSTTGGRSYGYTF	TGCGCCAGCAGCACTACAGGGGGCAGGAGCTATGGCTACACCTTC
TRBV12-3/TRBV12-4	few	TRBJ2-4	.	CASSSVGAKNIQYF	TGTGCCAGCAGTTCAGTAGGAGCCAAAAACATTCAGTACTTC
TRBV27	.	TRBJ2-3	.	CASSSMGPDTQYF	TGTGCCAGCAGTTCCATGGGTCCAGATACGCAGTATTTT
TRBV4-1	few	TRBJ1-5	TRBD1	CASSPWTGNQPQHF	TGCGCCAGCAGCCCATGGACAGGGAATCAGCCCCAGCATTTT
TRBV12-3/TRBV12-4	few	TRBJ1-1	TRBD1	CASSPRTGQGAEAFF	TGTGCCAGCAGCCCCCGCACGGGGCAGGGGGCTGAAGCTTTCTTT